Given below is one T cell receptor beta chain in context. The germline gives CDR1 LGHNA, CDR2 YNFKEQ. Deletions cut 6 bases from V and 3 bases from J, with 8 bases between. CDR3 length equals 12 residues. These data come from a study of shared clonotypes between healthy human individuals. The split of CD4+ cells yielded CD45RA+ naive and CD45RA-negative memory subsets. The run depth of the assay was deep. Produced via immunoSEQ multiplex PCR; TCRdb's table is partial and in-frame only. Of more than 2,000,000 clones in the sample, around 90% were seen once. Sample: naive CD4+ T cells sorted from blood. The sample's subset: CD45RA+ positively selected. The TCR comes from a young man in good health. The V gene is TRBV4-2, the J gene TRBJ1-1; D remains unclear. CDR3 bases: TGTGCCAGCAGTGGGGTGGACACTGAAGCTTTCTTT. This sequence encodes CASSGVDTEAFF.